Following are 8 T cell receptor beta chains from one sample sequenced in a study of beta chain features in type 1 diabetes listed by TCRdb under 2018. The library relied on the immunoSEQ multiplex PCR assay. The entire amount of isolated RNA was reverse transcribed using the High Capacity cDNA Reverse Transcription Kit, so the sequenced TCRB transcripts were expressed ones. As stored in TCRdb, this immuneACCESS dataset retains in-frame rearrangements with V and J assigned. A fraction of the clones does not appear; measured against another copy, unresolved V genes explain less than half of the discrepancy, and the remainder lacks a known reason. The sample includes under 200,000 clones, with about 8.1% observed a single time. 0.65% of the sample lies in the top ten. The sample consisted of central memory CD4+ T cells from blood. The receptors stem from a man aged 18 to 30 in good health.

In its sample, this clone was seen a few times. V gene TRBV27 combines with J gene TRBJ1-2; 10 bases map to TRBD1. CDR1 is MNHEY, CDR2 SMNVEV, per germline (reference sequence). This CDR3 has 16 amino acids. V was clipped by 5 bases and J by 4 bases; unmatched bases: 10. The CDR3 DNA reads TGTGCCAGCAGTACTCGGACAGGGGGTCGGGGCTATGGCTACACCTTC. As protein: CASSTRTGGRGYGYTF.

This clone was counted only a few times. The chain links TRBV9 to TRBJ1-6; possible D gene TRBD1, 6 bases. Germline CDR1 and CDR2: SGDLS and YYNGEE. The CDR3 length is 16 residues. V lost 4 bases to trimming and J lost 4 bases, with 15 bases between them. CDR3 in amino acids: CASSSTRTAYNSPLHF. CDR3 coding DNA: TGTGCCAGCAGCTCTACTAGGACAGCTTATAATTCACCCCTCCACTTT.

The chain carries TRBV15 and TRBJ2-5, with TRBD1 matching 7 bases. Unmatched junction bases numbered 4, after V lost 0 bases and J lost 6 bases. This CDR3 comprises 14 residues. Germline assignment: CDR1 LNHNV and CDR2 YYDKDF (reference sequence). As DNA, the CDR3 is TGTGCCACCAGCAGAGACAGGGGGTGGAAGACCCAGTACTTC. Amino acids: CATSRDRGWKTQYF.

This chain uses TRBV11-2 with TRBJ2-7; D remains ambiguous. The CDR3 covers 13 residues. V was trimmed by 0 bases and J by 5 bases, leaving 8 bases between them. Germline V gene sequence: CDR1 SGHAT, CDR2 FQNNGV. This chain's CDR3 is CASSLELVHEQYF. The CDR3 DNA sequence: TGTGCCAGCAGCTTAGAACTGGTCCACGAGCAGTACTTC.

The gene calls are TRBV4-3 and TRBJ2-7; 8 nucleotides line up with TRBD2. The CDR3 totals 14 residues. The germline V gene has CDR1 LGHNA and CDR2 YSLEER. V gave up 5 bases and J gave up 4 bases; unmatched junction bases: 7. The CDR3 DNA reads TGCGCCAGCAGCGTCGGGGGGGCCGCATACGAGCAGTACTTC. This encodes CASSVGGAAYEQYF.

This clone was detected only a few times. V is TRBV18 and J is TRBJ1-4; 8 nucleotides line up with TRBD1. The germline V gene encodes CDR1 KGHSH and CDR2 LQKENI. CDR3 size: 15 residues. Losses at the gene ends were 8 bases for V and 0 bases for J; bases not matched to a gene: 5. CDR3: CASLTGGTTNEKLFF. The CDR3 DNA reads TGTGCCAGCCTAACAGGGGGAACAACTAATGAAAAACTGTTTTTT.

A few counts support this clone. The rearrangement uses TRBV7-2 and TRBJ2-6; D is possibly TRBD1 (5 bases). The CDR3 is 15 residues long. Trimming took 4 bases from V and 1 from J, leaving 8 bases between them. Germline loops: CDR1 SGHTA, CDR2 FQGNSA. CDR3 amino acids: CASSSDSSGANVLTF. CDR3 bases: TGTGCCAGCAGCTCAGACAGTTCTGGGGCCAACGTCCTGACTTTC.

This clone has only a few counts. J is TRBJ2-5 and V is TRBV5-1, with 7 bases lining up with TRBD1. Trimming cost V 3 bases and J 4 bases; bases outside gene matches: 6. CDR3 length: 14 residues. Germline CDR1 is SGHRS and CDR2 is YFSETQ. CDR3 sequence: CASSSQGSIETQYF. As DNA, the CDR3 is TGCGCCAGCAGCTCACAGGGGTCGATAGAGACCCAGTACTTC.